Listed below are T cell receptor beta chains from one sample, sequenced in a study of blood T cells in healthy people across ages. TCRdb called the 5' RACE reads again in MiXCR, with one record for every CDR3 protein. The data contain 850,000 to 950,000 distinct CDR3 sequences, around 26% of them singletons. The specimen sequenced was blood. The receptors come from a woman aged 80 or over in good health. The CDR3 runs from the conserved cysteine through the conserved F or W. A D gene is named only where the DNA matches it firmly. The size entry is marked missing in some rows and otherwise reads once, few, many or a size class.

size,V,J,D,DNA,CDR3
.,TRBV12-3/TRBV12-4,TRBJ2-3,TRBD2,TGTGCCAGCAATCTAGCGGGGGGAGTAGATGTGCAGTATTTT,CASNLAGGVDVQYF
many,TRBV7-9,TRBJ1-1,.,TGTGCCAGCAGCCCAGGACAGTCACTGAACACTGAAGCTTTCTTT,CASSPGQSLNTEAFF
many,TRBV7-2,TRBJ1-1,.,TGTGCCAGCAGCTTAGGAGGTCAGGGCGGCACTGAAGCTTTCTTT,CASSLGGQGGTEAFF
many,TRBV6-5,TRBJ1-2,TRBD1,TGTGCCAGCAGCAGGACAGGGGATGGCTACACCTTC,CASSRTGDGYTF
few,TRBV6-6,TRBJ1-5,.,TGTGCCAGCAGACAGGGATCTCATAGCAATCAGCCCCAGCATTTT,CASRQGSHSNQPQHF
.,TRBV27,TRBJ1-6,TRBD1,TGTGCCAGCAGTGCGGGACAGTCGTTCTCACCCCTCCACTTT,CASSAGQSFSPLHF
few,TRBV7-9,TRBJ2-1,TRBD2,TGTGCCAGCAGCTTAAGCGGGAGCGAGACCCAGTTCTTC,CASSLSGSETQFF
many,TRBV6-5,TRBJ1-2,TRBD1,TGTGCCAGCAGTGCACAGGGGGCGCGGGGCTACACCTTC,CASSAQGARGYTF
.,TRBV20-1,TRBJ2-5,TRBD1,TGCAGTGCTAGCGAGACAGGGAATGAGCGGTACTTC,CSASETGNERYF
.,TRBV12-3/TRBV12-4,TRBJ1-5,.,TGTGCCAGCAGAAGCGGACAGCCCAATCAGCCCCAGCATTTT,CASRSGQPNQPQHF
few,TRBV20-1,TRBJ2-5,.,TGCAGTGCAAGCGAGCGGCCGAACCAAGAGACCCAGTACTTC,CSASERPNQETQYF
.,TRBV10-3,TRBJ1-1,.,TGTGCCATCAGGTCATCGGACACCAACACTGGAGCTTTCTTT,CAIRSSDTNTGAFF
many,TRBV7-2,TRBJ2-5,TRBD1,TGTGCCAGCAGTGGACAGGGAATTGCGGAGACCCAGTACTTC,CASSGQGIAETQYF
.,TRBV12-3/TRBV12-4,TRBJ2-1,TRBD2,TGTGCCAGCAGTTTCACTAGCGGGAGGGCCGGAGATGAGCAGTTCTTC,CASSFTSGRAGDEQFF
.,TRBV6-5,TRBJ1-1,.,TGTGCCAGCAGAAGTCAGGGAGTAGACTCTGAAGCTTTCTTT,CASRSQGVDSEAFF
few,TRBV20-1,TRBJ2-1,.,TGCAGTGCTAGAGATTCACGTGGGGGTGGCTACAATGAGCAGTTCTTC,CSARDSRGGGYNEQFF
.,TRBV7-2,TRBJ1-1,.,TGTGCCAGCAGCTTGGGGGCCTGGGGCACTGAAGCTTTCTTT,CASSLGAWGTEAFF
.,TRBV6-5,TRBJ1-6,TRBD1,TGTGCCAGCAGTTACTTCCGGACAGGGGATAATTCACCCCTCCACTTT,CASSYFRTGDNSPLHF